These 8 T cell receptor beta chains came from one sample sequenced in a study of blood T cell repertoires in COVID-19. The table came from immunoSEQ multiplex PCR; TCRdb's copy has only in-frame clones and leaves some out. Here the sample spans 320,000 or so clones, 88% being singletons. The sample consisted of PBMCs or T cells enriched from blood (not recorded which). The receptor source for this set is a man aged 25-45 years who had recovered from COVID-19.

Worth noting for this clone: Germline and junction disagree at one end, which may indicate a read error. The V gene is TRBV6-1, the J gene TRBJ1-2, with unresolved D. The CDR3 covers 14 residues. The germline CDR1 and CDR2 sequences are MNHNS and SASEGT. Written as DNA, the CDR3 is TGTGCCAGCAGTGAAGCGCGGCCGGTATATGGTTACACCTTC. It specifies CASSEARPVYGYTF.

A remark on this clone: Other DNA sequences within the sample encode an identical CDR3. The V gene is TRBV18, the J gene TRBJ1-4; the D is unclear. Trimming left V 1 base short and J 0 bases short, with 3 bases between. The CDR3 totals 14 residues. CDR1 and CDR2 from the germline V gene are KGHSH and LQKENI. The CDR3 DNA follows: TGTGCCAGCTCACCACGCGCAACTAATGAAAAACTGTTTTTT. Its translation: CASSPRATNEKLFF.

This clone was detected once. The chain links TRBV7-2 to TRBJ2-3; 8 positions match TRBD2. The CDR3 totals 16 residues. Germline loops: CDR1 SGHTA, CDR2 FQGNSA. The trim removed 2 bases at V and 4 bases at J, leaving 8 bases unmatched. CDR3 nucleotides: TGTGCCAGCAGCTTACTCCGGGGGGGGACGGCAGATACGCAGTATTTT. Protein sequence: CASSLLRGGTADTQYF.

This clone was recorded once. The V and J genes are TRBV19 and TRBJ1-2, with 7 bases aligning to TRBD1. The germline CDR1 and CDR2 sequences are LNHDA and SQIVND (reference sequence). The CDR3 runs 14 residues. The junction had 7 bases not matched to a gene; V was cut back by 4 bases and J by 5 bases. The CDR3 protein is CASSNRDSRYGYTF. The DNA of the CDR3 is TGTGCCAGTAGTAACCGGGACAGTCGATATGGCTACACCTTC.

V and J are TRBV2 and TRBJ2-7, with D possibly matching TRBD1 (5 bases). The V gene lost 3 bases and the J gene lost 4 bases, with 13 bases spanning the gap. Germline V CDR1 and CDR2: SNHLY, FYNNEI. This CDR3 has 14 amino acids. For the CDR3, the DNA is TGTGCCAGCAGTGAGCAGGGCGTCTTTTACGAGCAGTACTTC. Translation: CASSEQGVFYEQYF.

The chain combines TRBV28 with TRBJ2-7, with a weak D call TRBD2 (7 bases). CDR1 and CDR2 from the germline V gene are MDHEN and SYDVKM. Trimming left V 9 bases short and J 2 bases short, with 20 bases between. This CDR3 comprises 15 residues. This CDR3 is CASLRGGTGAYEQYF. CDR3 in DNA: TGTGCCAGTCTTAGGGGGGGGACGGGAGCCTACGAGCAGTACTTC.

This chain links TRBV7-9 with TRBJ2-5; 11 bases are a match to TRBD2. V was pared by 3 bases and J by 3 bases, with 6 bases of the junction left unmatched. CDR1 and CDR2 (germline): SEHNR, FQNEAQ (reference sequence). The CDR3 contains 16 residues. The chain's CDR3 is CASSFGGLAVKETQYF. CDR3 nucleotide sequence: TGTGCCAGCAGCTTTGGGGGACTAGCGGTAAAAGAGACCCAGTACTTC. Drawing the rest from reference TRBV7-9 and TRBJ2-5, the complete variable domain is DTGVSQNPRHKITKRGQNVTFRCDPISEHNRLYWYRQTLGQGPEFLTYFQNEAQLEKSRLLSDRFSAERPKGSFSTLEIQRTEQGDSAMYLCASSFGGLAVKETQYFGPGTRLLVL.

The CDR3 region is CASSSPRGMTYEQYF. The DNA of the CDR3 is TGTGCCAGCAGCTCCCCGCGGGGAATGACCTACGAGCAGTACTTC. The chain uses TRBV28 and TRBJ2-7; TRBD2 is a possible D gene (6 bases). Germline V gives CDR1 MDHEN, CDR2 SYDVKM. The CDR3 has 15 amino acids. The germline V and J ends were trimmed by 6 bases and 2 bases, with 17 bases remaining between them.